This T cell receptor beta chain was recorded in a study of Ad26.COV2.S vaccination and SARS-CoV-2 variants. At the level of the study: Donor was in the COV1001 Ad26.COV2.S trial arm. Whole-study findings and limits: From the TCR breadth and depth analyses, total T cell responses may have been underestimated.

Per the germline V gene, CDR1 is MNHEY and CDR2 is SMNVEV (reference sequence). The CDR3 covers 12 residues. V was shortened by 5 bases and J by 1 base, with 5 bases between the two germline ends. Treatment meaning: over 15 received Ad26.COV2.S at low or high dose, single or two shots; roughly 5 received placebo; per-sample allocation not given. After the first vaccine or placebo injection, samples were drawn on day 63. Sequencing used immunoSEQ multiplex PCR; TCRdb keeps in-frame clones, though not all of them. The table lists about 400,000 clones, approximately 89% of them singletons. A word on this clone: Its antigen is unknown.

The source is a person between 18 and 59 years old who received the Ad26.COV2.S COVID-19 vaccine or a placebo. V gene TRBV27 combines with J gene TRBJ1-1; the D is unclear. This material consisted of peripheral blood, taken in a trial of Ad26.COV2.S vaccine versus placebo. The CDR3 sequence: CASSRWNTEAFF. Written as DNA, the CDR3 is TGTGCCAGCAGTAGGTGGAACACTGAAGCTTTCTTT.